This T cell receptor (beta chain) is drawn from a study of blood T cell repertoires in COVID-19. Study information: The United States, Italy and Spain supplied acute and convalescent COVID-19 samples.

Germline assignment: CDR1 SGHVS and CDR2 FNYEAQ. The J segment lost 0 bases and the V segment lost 3 bases, leaving 1 base of the junction unmatched. The CDR3 extends over 16 amino acids. The data were produced by immunoSEQ multiplex PCR, yet TCRdb's version contains in-frame clones alone and is incomplete. The sample records over 150,000 clones, roughly nine tenths being singletons. The clonotype comes from a man in his fifties or sixties with acute or convalescent COVID-19. The sample taken for sequencing was peripheral blood. V usage is TRBV7-6 and J usage is TRBJ2-2; 10 bases align to TRBD2. DNA for the CDR3: TGTGCCAGCAGCTTTACTAGCGGGGCGAACACCGGGGAGCTGTTTTTT. It is translated as CASSFTSGANTGELFF.